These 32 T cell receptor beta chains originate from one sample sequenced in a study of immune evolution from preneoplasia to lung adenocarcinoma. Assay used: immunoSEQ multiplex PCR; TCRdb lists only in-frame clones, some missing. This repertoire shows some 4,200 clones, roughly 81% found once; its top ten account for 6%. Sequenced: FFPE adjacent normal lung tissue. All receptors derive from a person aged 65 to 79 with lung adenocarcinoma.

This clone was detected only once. The CDR3 here is CASSTRAYGYTF. CDR3 sequence (DNA): TGTGCCAGCAGCACCAGGGCCTATGGCTACACCTTC. The chain joins TRBV11-2 to TRBJ1-2, with TRBD1 as a possible D gene (5 bases). The CDR3 contains 12 residues. With 5 bases removed from V and 4 bases from J, the gap between germline ends came to 8 bases. The V gene's germline CDR1 is SGHAT and CDR2 FQNNGV.

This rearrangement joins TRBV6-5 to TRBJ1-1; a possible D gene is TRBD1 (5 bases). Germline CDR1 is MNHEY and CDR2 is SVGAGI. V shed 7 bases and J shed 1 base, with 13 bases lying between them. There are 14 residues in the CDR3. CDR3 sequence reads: CASMQGATNTEAFF. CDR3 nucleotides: TGTGCCAGCATGCAAGGGGCGACGAACACTGAAGCTTTCTTT.

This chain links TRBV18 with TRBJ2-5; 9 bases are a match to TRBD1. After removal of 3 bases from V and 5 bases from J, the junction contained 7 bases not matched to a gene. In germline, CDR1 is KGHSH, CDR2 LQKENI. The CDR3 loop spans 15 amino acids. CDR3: CASSPPGQGRETQYF. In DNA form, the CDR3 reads TGTGCCAGCTCACCGCCGGGACAGGGAAGGGAGACCCAGTACTTC.

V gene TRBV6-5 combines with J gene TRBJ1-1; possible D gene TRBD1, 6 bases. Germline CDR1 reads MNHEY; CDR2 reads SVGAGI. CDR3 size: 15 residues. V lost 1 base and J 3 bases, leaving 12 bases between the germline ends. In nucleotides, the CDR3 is TGTGCCAGCAGTTACTACGGACAGAAAGACACTGAAGCTTTCTTT. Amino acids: CASSYYGQKDTEAFF.

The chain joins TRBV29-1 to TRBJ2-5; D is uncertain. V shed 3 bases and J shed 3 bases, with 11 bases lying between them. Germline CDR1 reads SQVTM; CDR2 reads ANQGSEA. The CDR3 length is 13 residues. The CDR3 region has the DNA TGCAGCGTTGAGAGAGGATCCAAAGAGACCCAGTACTTC. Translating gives CSVERGSKETQYF.

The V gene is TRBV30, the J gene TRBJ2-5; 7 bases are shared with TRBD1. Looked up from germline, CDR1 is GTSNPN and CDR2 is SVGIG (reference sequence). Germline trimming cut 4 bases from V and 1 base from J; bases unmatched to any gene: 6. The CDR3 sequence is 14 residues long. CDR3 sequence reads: CAWNKGQPQETQYF. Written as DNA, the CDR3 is TGTGCCTGGAATAAGGGACAGCCCCAAGAGACCCAGTACTTC.

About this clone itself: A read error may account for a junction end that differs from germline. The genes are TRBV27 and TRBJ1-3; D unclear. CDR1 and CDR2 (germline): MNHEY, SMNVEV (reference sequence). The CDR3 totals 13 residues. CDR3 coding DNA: TGTGCCAGCAGTCGGAACTCTGGAAACGCCATATATTTT. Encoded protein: CASSRNSGNAIYF.

The DNA of the CDR3 is TGTGCCAGCAGCGTAGAGGGCTCCTACAATGAGCAGTTCTTC. This gives the protein CASSVEGSYNEQFF. The chain combines TRBV9 with TRBJ2-1; no firm D call. This CDR3 comprises 14 residues. V lost 0 bases to trimming and J lost 0 bases, with 4 bases between them. CDR1 is SGDLS and CDR2 is YYNGEE in the germline V gene.

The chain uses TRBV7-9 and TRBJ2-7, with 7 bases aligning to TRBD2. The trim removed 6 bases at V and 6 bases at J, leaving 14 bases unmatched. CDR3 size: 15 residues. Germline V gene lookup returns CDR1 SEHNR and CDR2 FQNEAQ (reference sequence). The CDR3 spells CASRQSGTTSREQYF. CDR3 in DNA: TGTGCCAGCAGACAATCCGGGACTACCTCCCGCGAGCAGTACTTC.

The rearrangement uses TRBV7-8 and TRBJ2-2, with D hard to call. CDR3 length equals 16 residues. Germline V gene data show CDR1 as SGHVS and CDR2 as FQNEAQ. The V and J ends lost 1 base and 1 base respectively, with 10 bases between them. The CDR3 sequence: CASSLEGFGNTGELFF. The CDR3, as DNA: TGTGCCAGCAGCTTAGAAGGGTTTGGGAACACCGGGGAGCTGTTTTTT.

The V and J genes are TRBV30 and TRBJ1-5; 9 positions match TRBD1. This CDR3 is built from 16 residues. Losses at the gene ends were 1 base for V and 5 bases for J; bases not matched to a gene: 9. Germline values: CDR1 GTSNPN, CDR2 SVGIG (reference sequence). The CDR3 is CAWSELGQGLDQPQHF. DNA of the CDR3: TGTGCCTGGAGTGAACTGGGACAGGGTTTGGATCAGCCCCAGCATTTT.

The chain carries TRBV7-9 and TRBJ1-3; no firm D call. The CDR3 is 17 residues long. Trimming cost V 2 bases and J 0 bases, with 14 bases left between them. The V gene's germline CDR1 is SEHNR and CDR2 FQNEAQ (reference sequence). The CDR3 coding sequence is TGTGCCAGCAGCTTACCCACTTCGGGTAGCTCTGGAAACACCATATATTTT. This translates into CASSLPTSGSSGNTIYF. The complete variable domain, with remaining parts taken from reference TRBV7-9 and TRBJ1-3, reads DTGVSQNPRHKITKRGQNVTFRCDPISEHNRLYWYRQTLGQGPEFLTYFQNEAQLEKSRLLSDRFSAERPKGSFSTLEIQRTEQGDSAMYLCASSLPTSGSSGNTIYFGEGSWLTVV.

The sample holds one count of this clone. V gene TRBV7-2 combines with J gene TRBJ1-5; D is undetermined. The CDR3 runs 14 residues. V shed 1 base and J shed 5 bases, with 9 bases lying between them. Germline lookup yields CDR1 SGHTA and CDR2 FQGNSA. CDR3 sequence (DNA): TGTGCCAGCAGCTTAGGAATGGGAGATCAGCCCCAGCATTTT. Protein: CASSLGMGDQPQHF.

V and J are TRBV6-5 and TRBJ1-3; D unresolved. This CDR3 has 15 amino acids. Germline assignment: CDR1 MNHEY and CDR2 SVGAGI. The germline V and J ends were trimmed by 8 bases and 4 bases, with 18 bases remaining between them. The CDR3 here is CASGRHGRSGNTIYF. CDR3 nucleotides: TGTGCCAGCGGCCGACACGGGCGGTCCGGAAACACCATATATTTT.

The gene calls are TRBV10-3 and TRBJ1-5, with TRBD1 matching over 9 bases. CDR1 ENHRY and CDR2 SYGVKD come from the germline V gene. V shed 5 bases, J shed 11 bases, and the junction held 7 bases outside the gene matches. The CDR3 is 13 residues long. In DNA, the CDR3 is TGTGCCATCAGTAGGACAGGGGCAACGTCCCAGCATTTT. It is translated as CAISRTGATSQHF.

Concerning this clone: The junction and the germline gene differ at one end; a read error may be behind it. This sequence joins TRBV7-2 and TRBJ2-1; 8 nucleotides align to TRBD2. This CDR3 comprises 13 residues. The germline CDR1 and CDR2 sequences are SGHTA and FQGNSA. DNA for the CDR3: TGTGCCAGCATGATAGCGGGGTACAATGAGCTGTTCTTC. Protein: CASMIAGYNELFF.

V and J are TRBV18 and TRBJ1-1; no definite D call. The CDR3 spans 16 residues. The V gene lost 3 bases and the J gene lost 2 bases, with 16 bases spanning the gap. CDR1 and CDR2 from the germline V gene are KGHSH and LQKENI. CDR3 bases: TGTGCCAGCTCACCTGAGCTAATCCGGGCAAACACTGAAGCTTTCTTT. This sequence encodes CASSPELIRANTEAFF.

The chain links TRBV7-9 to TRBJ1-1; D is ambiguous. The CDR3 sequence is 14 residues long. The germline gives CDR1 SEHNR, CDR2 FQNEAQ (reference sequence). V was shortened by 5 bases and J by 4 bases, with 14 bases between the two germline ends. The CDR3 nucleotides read TGTGCCAGCAGCCGGGAGGTAGGTAGCACTGAAGCTTTCTTT. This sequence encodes CASSREVGSTEAFF.

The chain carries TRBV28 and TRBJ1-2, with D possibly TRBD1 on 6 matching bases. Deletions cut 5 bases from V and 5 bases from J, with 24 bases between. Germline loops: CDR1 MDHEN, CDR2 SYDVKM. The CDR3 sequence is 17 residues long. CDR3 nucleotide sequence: TGTGCCAGCAGTCAAATATCACGGGACAACCAAAAGTATGGCTACACCTTC. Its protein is CASSQISRDNQKYGYTF.

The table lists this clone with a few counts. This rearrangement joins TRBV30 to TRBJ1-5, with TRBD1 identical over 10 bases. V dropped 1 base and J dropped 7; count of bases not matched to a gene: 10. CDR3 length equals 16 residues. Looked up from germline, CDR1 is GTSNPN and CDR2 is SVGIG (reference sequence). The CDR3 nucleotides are TGTGCCTGGAGTGCCAAATTCGGACAGGGGGACCAGCCCCAGCATTTT. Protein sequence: CAWSAKFGQGDQPQHF.

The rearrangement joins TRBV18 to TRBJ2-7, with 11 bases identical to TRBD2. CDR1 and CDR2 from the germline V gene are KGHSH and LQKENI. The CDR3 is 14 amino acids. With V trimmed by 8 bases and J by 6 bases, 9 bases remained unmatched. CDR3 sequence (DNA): TGTGCCAGCAAGGTAGCGGGGGGGCCCGGCGAGCAGTACTTC. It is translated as CASKVAGGPGEQYF.

CDR3 in DNA: TGTGCCAGCAGCCTCCTTGGAGGCAATCAGCCCCAGCATTTT. Translating gives CASSLLGGNQPQHF. The chain is built from TRBV6-1 and TRBJ1-5; no definite D call. This CDR3 is 14 amino acids long. Germline CDR1 reads MNHNS; CDR2 reads SASEGT. Trimming cost V 6 bases and J 2 bases, with 11 bases left between them.

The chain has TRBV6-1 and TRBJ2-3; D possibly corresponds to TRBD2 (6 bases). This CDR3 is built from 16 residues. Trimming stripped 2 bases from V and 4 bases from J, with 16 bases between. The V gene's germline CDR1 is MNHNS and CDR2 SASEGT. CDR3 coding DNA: TGTGCCAGCAGTGAAATTGGCAGCGGGTACCCAGATACGCAGTATTTT. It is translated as CASSEIGSGYPDTQYF.

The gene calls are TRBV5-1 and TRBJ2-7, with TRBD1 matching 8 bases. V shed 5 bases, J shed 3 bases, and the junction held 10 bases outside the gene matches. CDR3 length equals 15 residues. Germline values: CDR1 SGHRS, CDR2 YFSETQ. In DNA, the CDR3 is TGCGCCAGCAGGGGAATGGGACAGGCAAACTACGAGCAGTACTTC. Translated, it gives CASRGMGQANYEQYF.

The chain's CDR3 is CASSPTGLNTEAFF. CDR3 sequence (DNA): TGTGCCAGCTCCCCGACAGGATTGAACACTGAAGCTTTCTTT. The V and J genes are TRBV18 and TRBJ1-1; maybe TRBD1 (6 bases). The CDR3 spans 14 residues. V gave up 6 bases and J gave up 0 bases, with 11 bases separating them. Germline CDR1 and CDR2: KGHSH and LQKENI.

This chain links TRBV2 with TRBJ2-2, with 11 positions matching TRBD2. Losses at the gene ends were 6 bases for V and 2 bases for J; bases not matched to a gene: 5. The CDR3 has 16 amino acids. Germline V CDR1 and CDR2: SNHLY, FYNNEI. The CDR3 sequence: CASRITSGRNTGELFF. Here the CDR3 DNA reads TGTGCCAGCAGAATTACTAGCGGGAGAAACACCGGGGAGCTGTTTTTT.

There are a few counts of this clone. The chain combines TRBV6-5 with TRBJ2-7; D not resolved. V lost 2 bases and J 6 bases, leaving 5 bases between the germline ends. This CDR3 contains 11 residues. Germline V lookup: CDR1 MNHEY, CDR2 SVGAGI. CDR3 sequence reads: CASSYQREQYF. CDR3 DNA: TGTGCCAGCAGTTACCAGCGCGAGCAGTACTTC.

CDR3 amino acids: CASSPSLPLQKAFF. CDR3 DNA sequence: TGTGCCAGCTCACCATCTCTCCCCCTCCAGAAAGCTTTCTTT. This chain joins TRBV18 and TRBJ1-1, with D uncertain. V was shortened by 2 bases and J by 9 bases, with 16 bases between the two germline ends. Germline V gives CDR1 KGHSH, CDR2 LQKENI. CDR3 length: 14 residues.

The CDR3 DNA follows: TGTGCCAGCAGCTTCCTACAGTCCGGGCCCCATCCAATAACCACAGATACGCAGTATTTT. Its protein product is CASSFLQSGPHPITTDTQYF. V gene TRBV7-6 combines with J gene TRBJ2-3, with D unresolved. Trimming cost V 3 bases and J 2 bases, with 27 bases left between them. The germline V gene encodes CDR1 SGHVS and CDR2 FNYEAQ. This CDR3 comprises 20 residues. Full variable domain (missing parts from reference TRBV7-6 and TRBJ2-3): GAGVSQSPRYKVTKRGQDVALRCDPISGHVSLYWYRQALGQGPEFLTYFNYEAQQDKSGLPNDRFSAERPEGSISTLTIQRTEQRDSAMYRCASSFLQSGPHPITTDTQYFGPGTRLTVL.

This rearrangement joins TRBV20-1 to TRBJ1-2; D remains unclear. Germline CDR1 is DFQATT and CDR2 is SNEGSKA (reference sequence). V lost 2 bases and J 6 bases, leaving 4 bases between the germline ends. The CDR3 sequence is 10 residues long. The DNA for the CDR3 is TGCAGTGCTAGATATCATGGCTACACCTTC. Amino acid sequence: CSARYHGYTF.

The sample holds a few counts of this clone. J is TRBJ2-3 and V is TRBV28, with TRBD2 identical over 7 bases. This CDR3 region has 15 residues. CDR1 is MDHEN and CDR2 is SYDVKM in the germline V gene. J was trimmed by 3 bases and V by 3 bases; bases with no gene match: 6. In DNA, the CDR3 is TGTGCCAGCAGTTTGCTCAAGCGGGATACAGATACGCAGTATTTT. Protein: CASSLLKRDTDTQYF.

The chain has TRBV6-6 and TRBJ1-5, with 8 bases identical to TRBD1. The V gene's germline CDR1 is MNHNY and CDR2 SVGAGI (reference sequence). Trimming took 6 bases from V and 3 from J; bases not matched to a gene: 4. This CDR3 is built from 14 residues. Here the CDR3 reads CASRSTGDNQPQHF. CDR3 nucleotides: TGTGCCAGCAGATCGACAGGGGACAATCAGCCCCAGCATTTT.